The clone carrying this T cell receptor beta chain was seen a single time. Antigen: not known. The data were taken from a study of response to subunit inactivated influenza vaccine. The study, taken as a whole, reports: New T cells are recruited in small numbers by each seasonal influenza vaccination, according to the authors' suggestion.

CDR1 is SGHVS and CDR2 is FQNEAQ in the germline V gene. Trimming left V 3 bases short and J 5 bases short, with 24 bases between. The CDR3 covers 18 residues. MiXCR, run by TCRdb on the RT-PCR reads, gives a single entry per CDR3 protein. The repertoire consists of hundreds of thousands of distinct CDR3 sequences, with less than 15% occurring once and the leading ten covering 6.5% to 8%. This TCR came from a man in his forties or fifties who received an inactivated influenza vaccine. The V call is TRBV7-8, the J call TRBJ2-3; tentatively, D is TRBD2 (5 bases). Sequencing used PBMCs from blood, obtained 14 to 15 days before vaccination. For the CDR3, the DNA is TGTGCCAGCAGCTTGGGTCGTGTGGGCCGGGGAAAGGGAGATACGCAGTATTTT. Its translation is CASSLGRVGRGKGDTQYF.